Below, 12 T cell receptor beta chains from the same sample are listed, as sequenced in a study of CD8 T cells in ankylosing spondylitis. TCRdb reanalysed the 5' RACE reads using MiXCR and keeps one entry per CDR3 protein. The sample contains about 130,000 distinct CDR3 sequences, roughly 9% of which appear only once. The specimen sequenced was blood, either unsorted or a sorted T cell fraction (not recorded which). The receptors here all came from a male donor with ankylosing spondylitis or in good health (not recorded which).

This clonotype was observed many times. The genes are TRBV6-2 or TRBV6-3 and TRBJ2-3; 9 nucleotides line up with TRBD2. The V gene's germline CDR1 is MNHEY and CDR2 SVGEGT. With 6 bases clipped from V and 4 bases from J, the junction kept 11 bases outside the gene matches. The CDR3 is 16 amino acids. CDR3 region: CASSYESGRWADTQYF. DNA of the CDR3: TGTGCCAGCAGCTACGAAAGCGGGAGGTGGGCAGATACGCAGTATTTT.

This clonotype was found many times. The rearrangement uses TRBV18 and TRBJ1-2, with D possibly matching TRBD1 (5 bases). The CDR3 runs 16 residues. V was pared by 0 bases and J by 4 bases, with 15 bases between. In germline, CDR1 is KGHSH, CDR2 LQKENI. The CDR3 DNA sequence: TGTGCCAGCTCACCACCGAGAGAGGGACCGACCTATGGCTACACCTTC. This encodes CASSPPREGPTYGYTF. The full variable domain, in which reference TRBV18 and TRBJ1-2 provide the parts outside the CDR3, is NAGVMQNPRHLVRRRGQEARLRCSPMKGHSHVYWYRQLPEEGLKFMVYLQKENIIDESGMPKERFSAEFPKEGPSILRIQQVVRGDSAAYFCASSPPREGPTYGYTFGSGTRLTVV.

This clonotype was recorded at least ten times. V and J are TRBV4-1 and TRBJ2-3, with TRBD2 matching over 14 bases. CDR1 and CDR2 from the germline V gene are MGHRA and YSYEKL. The CDR3 is 17 residues long. V was pared by 1 base and J by 5 bases, with 5 bases of the junction left unmatched. The CDR3 nucleotides read TGCGCCAGCAGCCAAGCCGGACTAGCGGGAGGAGTAGATACGCAGTATTTT. Its translation: CASSQAGLAGGVDTQYF.

This clonotype was seen a handful of times. The rearrangement uses TRBV7-9 and TRBJ2-3, with D perhaps TRBD1 or TRBD2 (6 bases each). Germline CDR1 reads SEHNR; CDR2 reads FQNEAQ (reference sequence). V shed 5 bases and J shed 4 bases, with 16 bases lying between them. The CDR3 length is 15 residues. The CDR3 DNA follows: TGTGCCAGCAGCGGAGGGGGTGGCGTCGCAGATACGCAGTATTTT. This translates into CASSGGGGVADTQYF.

This clonotype has more than one count but fewer than ten. The CDR3 DNA reads TGTGCCACTGGGATTCAGGGTGGGCTTGGGAATGAGCAGTTCTTC. It is translated as CATGIQGGLGNEQFF. The V and J genes are TRBV24-1 and TRBJ2-1; TRBD1 is a possible D gene (5 bases). This CDR3 is built from 15 residues. The V and J ends lost 10 bases and 7 bases respectively, with 22 bases between them. Looked up from germline, CDR1 is KGHDR and CDR2 is SFDVKD.

This clonotype was found many times. The junction differs from germline at one of its ends, possibly a read error. This sequence joins TRBV6-2 or TRBV6-3 and TRBJ2-1; a weak D match, TRBD2 (6 bases). Germline loops: CDR1 MNHEY, CDR2 SVGEGT. The CDR3 has 13 amino acids. The CDR3 is CASSFTSYDEQFF. The CDR3 DNA is TGTGCCAGCAGTTTCACTAGCTACGATGAGCAGTTCTTC.

This clonotype came up many times. The CDR3 DNA follows: TGCGCCAGCAGCTTGTCCGACAGGGCTGATACGCAGTATTTT. This codes for CASSLSDRADTQYF. The chain carries TRBV5-1 and TRBJ2-3, with 7 bases that match TRBD1. V gave up 1 base and J gave up 6 bases; unmatched junction bases: 5. CDR1 is SGHRS and CDR2 is YFSETQ in the germline V gene. The CDR3 covers 14 residues.

The chain recombines TRBV7-2 with TRBJ2-7; D gene uncertain. With 1 base removed from V and 4 bases from J, the gap between germline ends came to 11 bases. In germline, CDR1 is SGHTA, CDR2 FQGNSA. CDR3 size: 14 residues. Here the CDR3 reads CASSLDSGRYEQYF. CDR3 sequence (DNA): TGTGCCAGCAGCTTAGATTCCGGGCGGTACGAGCAGTACTTC.

The V call is TRBV18, the J call TRBJ2-5; TRBD2 matches at 8 bases. The CDR3 is 14 residues long. The V gene's germline CDR1 is KGHSH and CDR2 LQKENI. V lost 6 bases to trimming and J lost 5 bases; unmatched junction nucleotides: 8. The CDR3: CASSRAGAGETQYF. In nucleotides, the CDR3 is TGTGCCAGCTCCCGAGCGGGAGCTGGTGAGACCCAGTACTTC.

In this sample, this clonotype turned up many times. CDR3 bases: TGTGCCAGCAGCTTAGTCAGACAGGATCGCTATAGCAATCAGCCCCAGCATTTT. This encodes CASSLVRQDRYSNQPQHF. The chain is built from TRBV7-8 and TRBJ1-5, with a tentative D call TRBD1 (6 bases). CDR3 length: 18 residues. Trimming stripped 1 base from V and 0 bases from J, with 16 bases between. From germline, CDR1 is SGHVS and CDR2 FQNEAQ.

This clonotype was detected ten times or more. V gene TRBV5-1 combines with J gene TRBJ1-3; 7 bases fit TRBD1. CDR3 length: 17 residues. J gave up 0 bases and V 0 bases, and 6 bases lay outside the gene matches. In germline, CDR1 is SGHRS, CDR2 YFSETQ. CDR3 region: CASSLVGQTRSGNTIYF. CDR3 DNA sequence: TGCGCCAGCAGCTTGGTGGGACAGACACGCTCTGGAAACACCATATATTTT.

The chain carries TRBV5-5 and TRBJ2-3; the D is unclear. The germline V gene encodes CDR1 SGHKS and CDR2 YYEKEE (reference sequence). This CDR3 is built from 14 residues. Between the trimmed V and J ends, which lost 2 bases and 0 bases, there was a span of 7 bases. Here the CDR3 reads CASSFPWSTDTQYF. The CDR3 DNA reads as TGTGCCAGCAGCTTCCCGTGGAGCACAGATACGCAGTATTTT.